This TCR beta chain was obtained from a study of T cells in narcolepsy. Study information: Donors had narcolepsy type 1 or type 2, or were healthy controls.

The CDR3 is made up of 13 amino acids. V was shortened by 3 bases and J by 7 bases, with 12 bases between the two germline ends. CDR1 MNHNS and CDR2 SASEGT come from the germline V gene. On this clone: Its specificity is not known.

Here immunoSEQ multiplex PCR was the method, and the copy in TCRdb shows in-frame clones only, minus some. The sample lists almost 25,000 clones, 55% to 80% occurring once. Overall study findings and caveats: Same-patient CSF and blood CD4+ T cell clonotypes included HCRT-specific and TRIB2-specific autoreactive ones. Some memory CD4+ repertoires had no autoreactive clone sequences.

This receptor was identified in a human donor in good health. The material sequenced was memory (CD45RA-) CD4+ T cells from blood. V is TRBV6-1 and J is TRBJ1-2; D perhaps matches TRBD1 (5 bases). CDR3 bases: TGTGCCAGCAGTGATCCAGGGCGAGCTGGCTACACCTTC. It specifies CASSDPGRAGYTF.